The 26 T cell receptor beta chains presented below share a single source sample, sequenced in a study of T cells in Graves' hyperthyroidism and ophthalmopathy. RNA transcripts gave rise to amplified TCR beta CDR3 regions. Researchers ran a first-round RT-PCR on the TCR CDR3 using the HTBI primer set. One entry per CDR3 protein, called by TCRdb with MiXCR from the multiplex PCR reads. The profile shows 30,000 to 35,000 distinct CDR3 sequences, roughly half of them singletons. The sample consisted of blood. These receptors came from a woman between 35 and 50 years old with Graves' ophthalmopathy.

The chain is built from TRBV20-1 and TRBJ1-6; no clear D. This CDR3 is built from 10 residues. Germline CDR1 is DFQATT and CDR2 is SNEGSKA (reference sequence). The ends were cut back, 1 base at V and 11 bases at J, with 3 bases in the middle. Here the CDR3 DNA reads TGCAGTGCTAGAGTTCCACCCCTCCACTTT. Its translation is CSARVPPLHF.

The rearrangement links TRBV29-1 to TRBJ2-7, with TRBD2 as a possible D gene (6 bases). This CDR3 contains 14 residues. V lost 3 bases and J 1 base, leaving 13 bases between the germline ends. Looked up from germline, CDR1 is SQVTM and CDR2 is ANQGSEA. CDR3 bases: TGCAGCGTTGATCGGGACGGGACTTCCTACGAGCAGTACTTC. The encoded protein is CSVDRDGTSYEQYF.

The chain uses TRBV11-2 and TRBJ2-7, with D maybe TRBD1 (6 bases). The CDR3 runs 15 residues. V lost 2 bases, J lost 1 base, and 12 bases lay in between. The germline gives CDR1 SGHAT, CDR2 FQNNGV. The CDR3 region is CASSLRVQGSYEQYF. CDR3 sequence (DNA): TGTGCCAGCAGCTTAAGGGTACAGGGATCCTACGAGCAGTACTTC.

On this clonotype: A much larger clone lies a single base off, so this may be a read error. The J gene is TRBJ1-4, the V gene TRBV7-2, with D possibly TRBD1 on 6 matching bases. The CDR3 has 14 residues. Trimming shortened V by 5 bases and J by 7 bases, and 14 bases separated the two germline ends. Germline-derived CDR1 and CDR2 are SGHTA and FQGNSA. The CDR3 loop reads CASSAGAGVEKLFF. CDR3 coding DNA: TGTGCCAGCAGCGCCGGGGCAGGGGTTGAAAAACTGTTTTTT.

This clonotype was seen many times. This may be a read error: a much more frequent sequence differs by one nucleotide. CDR3 in DNA: TGTGCCAGCAGCCCACGTTACAGAAGGAACTATGGCTGCACCTTC. It specifies CASSPRYRRNYGCTF. The chain employs TRBV13 and TRBJ1-2; D is unclear. This CDR3 has 15 residues. The germline CDR1 and CDR2 sequences are PRHDT and FYEKMQ (reference sequence).

In its sample, this clonotype ranks as medium-sized. CDR3 residues: CATSDRRNTEAFF. CDR3 DNA: TGTGCCACCAGTGATCGTAGAAACACTGAAGCTTTCTTT. The rearrangement links TRBV24-1 to TRBJ1-1, with no clear D. The CDR3 covers 13 residues. CDR1 KGHDR and CDR2 SFDVKD come from the germline V gene. Trimming took off 3 bases at V and 2 bases at J, with 6 bases between the two ends.

The J gene is TRBJ2-1, the V gene TRBV15; D gene unclear. CDR3 length equals 15 residues. V lost 0 bases to trimming and J lost 5 bases, with 11 bases between them. Germline lookup yields CDR1 LNHNV and CDR2 YYDKDF (reference sequence). Written as DNA, the CDR3 is TGTGCCACCAGCAGAGAACCAGGACCCAACAATGAGCAGTTCTTC. Translating gives CATSREPGPNNEQFF.

This clonotype is deemed medium-sized. This chain links TRBV9 with TRBJ2-7; 8 nucleotides line up with TRBD2. CDR3 length: 15 amino acids. CDR1 is SGDLS, CDR2 YYNGEE, per germline. After removal of 2 bases from V and 1 base from J, the junction contained 5 bases not matched to a gene. The CDR3 nucleotides read TGTGCCAGCAGCGTCGCTAGCGGGCCTTCCTACGAGCAGTACTTC. Translated, it gives CASSVASGPSYEQYF.

The sample holds many counts of this clonotype. The V and J genes are TRBV4-1 and TRBJ1-3; no clear D. The CDR3 has 17 residues. Trimming left V 0 bases short and J 0 bases short, with 12 bases between. The V gene's germline CDR1 is MGHRA and CDR2 YSYEKL. CDR3 DNA: TGCGCCAGCAGCCAAGACCTCAGGACGGCCTCTGGAAACACCATATATTTT. This codes for CASSQDLRTASGNTIYF.

With respect to this clonotype: The conserved phenylalanine or tryptophan normally closing the CDR3 is absent here, so this likely arose from a read error. V usage is TRBV7-3 and J usage is TRBJ1-2, with TRBD1 identical over 10 bases. Germline V CDR1 and CDR2: SGHTA, FQGTGA. The CDR3 consists of 18 residues. J was trimmed by 0 bases and V by 5 bases; bases with no gene match: 12. CDR3 nucleotide sequence: TGTGCCAGCAGCGACGAGGGACAGGGGTCGCGGCCTAACTATGGCTACACCATC. As protein: CASSDEGQGSRPNYGYTI.

In this sample, this clonotype turned up many times. The chain couples TRBV19 to TRBJ1-1; 7 positions agree with TRBD1. Germline CDR1 is LNHDA and CDR2 is SQIVND (reference sequence). V lost 9 bases to trimming and J lost 11 bases; unmatched junction nucleotides: 9. CDR3 size: 11 residues. CDR3 in DNA: TGTGCCAGCCGGACAGTGACAGGGGCTTTCTTT. This translates into CASRTVTGAFF.

This clonotype was observed at least ten times. The CDR3 nucleotides read TGTGCCAGCGGACAGGCCCCTAACTATGGCTACACCTTC. Amino acids: CASGQAPNYGYTF. The V and J genes are TRBV6-2 or TRBV6-3 and TRBJ1-2; 7 bases line up with TRBD1. V lost 8 bases to trimming and J lost 0 bases; unmatched junction nucleotides: 3. Germline assignment: CDR1 MNHEY and CDR2 SVGEGT. The CDR3 runs to 13 residues.

This chain's CDR3 is CSATTGGDEQFF. The CDR3 bases are TGCAGTGCGACGACAGGGGGCGATGAGCAGTTCTTC. The J gene is TRBJ2-1, the V gene TRBV20-1, with TRBD1 matching 10 bases. The germline CDR1 and CDR2 sequences are DFQATT and SNEGSKA (reference sequence). The length of the CDR3 is 12 residues. The junction had 4 bases not matched to a gene; V was cut back by 6 bases and J by 8 bases.

The sample holds many counts of this clonotype. The V gene is TRBV10-3, the J gene TRBJ1-1; 10 nucleotides align to TRBD1. This CDR3 has 14 amino acids. Germline V gene sequence: CDR1 ENHRY, CDR2 SYGVKD. Germline trimming cut 6 bases from V and 0 bases from J; bases unmatched to any gene: 1. The CDR3 DNA is TGTGCCATCAGGACAGGGGGCCTGAACACTGAAGCTTTCTTT. Residues: CAIRTGGLNTEAFF.

Regarding this clonotype: It is unclear where the CDR3 begins or ends on the DNA, so no DNA is shown, and the CDR3 is as TCRdb lists it. The V call is TRBV7-7, the J call TRBJ2-7. The CDR3 region is 21 residues in length, termini included. Germline values: CDR1 SSHAT, CDR2 FNYEAQ (reference sequence). The CDR3 here is CASSFYICSAGMDGSTYEQYF.

This clonotype has a count of ten or more. V and J are TRBV29-1 and TRBJ2-2; 7 bases match TRBD1. CDR1 SQVTM and CDR2 ANQGSEA come from the germline V gene. Unmatched junction bases numbered 13, after V lost 7 bases and J lost 5 bases. The CDR3 consists of 15 residues. CDR3 nucleotides: TGCAGCGCTCTGGACCCCGGGACAGTTACCGGGGAGCTGTTTTTT. Encoded protein: CSALDPGTVTGELFF.

The chain couples TRBV7-6 to TRBJ1-2; D uncertain. The V and J ends lost 0 bases and 12 bases respectively, with 14 bases between them. This CDR3 comprises 13 residues. Germline CDR1 is SGHVS and CDR2 is FNYEAQ. The CDR3 sequence is CASSLASSGRNTF. Here the CDR3 DNA reads TGTGCCAGCAGCTTAGCGTCTAGCGGGAGAAACACCTTC.

Here the CDR3 reads CASSYSGTDYEHF. The DNA for the CDR3 is TGTGCCAGCAGCTATAGCGGGACAGACTACGAGCATTTT. This rearrangement joins TRBV5-5 to TRBJ1-5; 7 bases line up with TRBD1. With 3 bases clipped from V and 14 bases from J, the junction kept 11 bases outside the gene matches. Per germline, CDR1 SGHKS and CDR2 YYEKEE (reference sequence). The CDR3 spans 13 residues.

This clonotype was recorded at least ten times. A much bigger clone sits one base away, suggesting this may be a read error. J is TRBJ1-2 and V is TRBV24-1; 9 bases match TRBD1. From germline, CDR1 is KGHDR and CDR2 SFDVKD. V dropped 2 bases and J dropped 8; count of bases not matched to a gene: 5. The CDR3 covers 14 residues. The CDR3 loop reads CATSDYGTGRGYTF. CDR3 coding DNA: TGTGCCACCAGTGATTACGGGACAGGGAGGGGCTACACCTTC.

Within the sample, this clonotype is medium-sized (0.01 to 0.1%). V and J are TRBV29-1 and TRBJ2-3, with D maybe TRBD2 (6 bases). In germline, CDR1 is SQVTM, CDR2 ANQGSEA. V gave up 2 bases and J gave up 3 bases, with 15 bases separating them. This CDR3 is 15 amino acids long. The CDR3 DNA follows: TGCAGCGTTGAATGGTTGGAGGGTAGGACAGATACGCAGTATTTT. It translates to CSVEWLEGRTDTQYF.

In its sample, this clonotype was seen many times. This sequence joins TRBV7-6 and TRBJ1-3; the D is unclear. V gave up 5 bases and J gave up 3 bases, with 14 bases separating them. The CDR3 sequence is 15 residues long. Germline V CDR1 and CDR2: SGHVS, FNYEAQ. In nucleotides, the CDR3 is TGTGCCAGCAGCACTAACCCGGACGGTGGAAACACCATATATTTT. Amino acid sequence: CASSTNPDGGNTIYF.

This clonotype was picked up many times. The chain uses TRBV9 and TRBJ2-3, with D possibly TRBD2 on 7 matching bases. This CDR3 region has 15 residues. CDR1 and CDR2 (germline): SGDLS, YYNGEE. V lost 0 bases, J lost 2 bases, and 10 bases lay in between. The CDR3 nucleotides read TGTGCCAGCAGCGTAGAGGGGGGGGTCACAGATACGCAGTATTTT. Translating it yields CASSVEGGVTDTQYF. Combining the CDR3 with reference TRBV9 and TRBJ2-3 gives the whole variable domain DSGVTQTPKHLITATGQRVTLRCSPRSGDLSVYWYQQSLDQGLQFLIQYYNGEERAKGNILERFSAQQFPDLHSELNLSSLELGDSALYFCASSVEGGVTDTQYFGPGTRLTVL.

This clonotype was observed many times. The chain combines TRBV12-5 with TRBJ2-6; the D gene is possibly TRBD1 (6 bases). CDR3 length: 17 amino acids. V was cut by 2 bases and J by 1 base, with 12 bases left in between. Germline V lookup: CDR1 LGHNT, CDR2 FRNRAP. CDR3: CASGLTGSTSGANVLTF. The CDR3 nucleotides are TGTGCTAGTGGTTTGACAGGGTCTACTTCTGGGGCCAACGTCCTGACTTTC.

This clonotype was recorded only once. The genes are TRBV5-1 and TRBJ2-2, with 7 bases fitting TRBD1. V lost 9 bases to trimming and J lost 5 bases; unmatched junction nucleotides: 7. In germline, CDR1 is SGHRS, CDR2 YFSETQ. The CDR3 runs to 13 residues. DNA of the CDR3: TGCGCCAACAAAGGGGGCGCGACCGGGGAGCTGTTTTTT. Encoded protein: CANKGGATGELFF.

This rearrangement joins TRBV18 to TRBJ2-7, with D perhaps TRBD2 (8 bases). The CDR3 consists of 18 residues. Germline CDR1 reads KGHSH; CDR2 reads LQKENI. V was trimmed by 4 bases and J by 2 bases, leaving 24 bases between them. The CDR3 DNA is TGTGCCAGCTCACGACAGGGTGAAACTCCGGGACTAGCCTACGAGCAGTACTTC. Its translation: CASSRQGETPGLAYEQYF.

This clonotype was counted ten times or more. The V call is TRBV12-3 or TRBV12-4, the J call TRBJ1-2, with 8 bases fitting TRBD1. The CDR3 length is 16 residues. Losses at the gene ends were 6 bases for V and 8 bases for J; bases not matched to a gene: 17. Here the CDR3 DNA reads TGTGCCAGCAGCCTTACGGGCCAGGACAGGGCTGGAGGCTACACCTTC. Amino acids: CASSLTGQDRAGGYTF.